The 16 T cell receptor beta chains below come from one sample, sequenced in a study of T-cell memory formation after mild COVID-19. TCRdb processed the 5' RACE reads anew with MiXCR; each CDR3 protein has one entry. The table includes about 170,000 distinct CDR3 sequences, approximately 12% detected once. Sequenced sample: PBMCs or a T cell subset sorted from them (not recorded which). The receptors were sampled from a man aged 18 to 30 who had mild COVID-19 (a few samples of this study predate the infection). Cell type and time point are not known.

This clonotype turned up a few times. The chain recombines TRBV6-5 with TRBJ2-5; 7 bases match TRBD2. CDR1 is MNHEY, CDR2 SVGAGI, per germline. The ends lost 4 bases at V and 4 bases at J; junction bases unmatched: 15. The CDR3 length is 17 residues. CDR3 sequence (DNA): TGTGCCAGCAGTTCCCTATCCTTGAGCGGGACCGGAGAGACCCAGTACTTC. Translated, it gives CASSSLSLSGTGETQYF.

This clonotype came up many times. The V gene is TRBV7-2, the J gene TRBJ1-6, with 7 bases lining up with TRBD1. The CDR3 length is 12 residues. The junction had 3 bases not matched to a gene; V was cut back by 5 bases and J by 11 bases. Germline assignment: CDR1 SGHTA and CDR2 FQGNSA. The CDR3 DNA reads TGTGCCAGCAGCGGACAGGTACCACCCCTCCACTTT. It is translated as CASSGQVPPLHF.

This clonotype has a handful of counts. The V call is TRBV7-2, the J call TRBJ1-6; TRBD1 aligns across 7 bases. V was clipped by 0 bases and J by 4 bases; unmatched bases: 6. This CDR3 comprises 17 residues. CDR1 is SGHTA and CDR2 is FQGNSA in the germline V gene. CDR3 loop: CASSLAYGQDYNSPLHF. For the CDR3, the DNA is TGTGCCAGCAGCTTAGCGTACGGACAGGATTATAATTCACCCCTCCACTTT.

This clonotype turned up a few times. V and J are TRBV5-6 and TRBJ2-5, with 7 bases that match TRBD1. Trimming took 1 base from V and 6 from J; bases not matched to a gene: 6. The CDR3 has 14 residues. CDR1 and CDR2 from the germline V gene are SGHDT and YYEEEE. The CDR3 region is CASSLQGVVKTQYF. CDR3 bases: TGTGCCAGCAGCTTGCAGGGGGTCGTTAAGACCCAGTACTTC. The variable domain in full, completed from reference TRBV5-6 and TRBJ2-5, reads DAGVTQSPTHLIKTRGQQVTLRCSPKSGHDTVSWYQQALGQGPQFIFQYYEEEERQRGNFPDRFSGHQFPNYSSELNVNALLLGDSALYLCASSLQGVVKTQYFGPGTRLLVL.

This clonotype turned up a few times. This chain uses TRBV5-5 with TRBJ2-3; a possible D gene is TRBD2 (7 bases). Germline CDR1 and CDR2: SGHKS and YYEKEE (reference sequence). V lost 5 bases and J lost 2, with 15 bases in between. The CDR3 has 15 amino acids. CDR3 bases: TGTGCCAGCAGGAAACGGGGGGCCCTCACAGATACGCAGTATTTT. Translation: CASRKRGALTDTQYF.

J is TRBJ2-7 and V is TRBV7-2; TRBD2 matches 9 bases. The germline CDR1 and CDR2 sequences are SGHTA and FQGNSA. V lost 5 bases to trimming and J lost 1 base; unmatched junction nucleotides: 15. The CDR3 extends over 18 amino acids. CDR3 nucleotides: TGTGCCAGCAGCACCCGGCGGGGCGGGAGGGCCGATTCCTACGAGCAGTACTTC. Translated, it gives CASSTRRGGRADSYEQYF.

The chain couples TRBV7-2 to TRBJ2-2; 12 bases map to TRBD2. From germline, CDR1 is SGHTA and CDR2 FQGNSA. CDR3 length: 16 residues. V trimming: 0 bases; J trimming: 4 bases; junction bases outside the gene matches: 0. CDR3 protein: CASSLALAGGTGELFF. CDR3 coding DNA: TGTGCCAGCAGCTTAGCACTAGCGGGGGGCACCGGGGAGCTGTTTTTT.

V and J are TRBV6-2 or TRBV6-3 and TRBJ1-2; D is unresolved. CDR1 MNHEY and CDR2 SVGEGT come from the germline V gene. The CDR3 loop spans 15 amino acids. V was cut by 7 bases and J by 4 bases, with 19 bases left in between. CDR3 sequence: CASTSRGGTIYGYTF. The CDR3 bases are TGTGCCAGCACCTCCAGAGGCGGTACCATCTATGGCTACACCTTC.

The chain recombines TRBV7-2 with TRBJ1-2; D not resolved. CDR1 is SGHTA and CDR2 is FQGNSA in the germline V gene. The CDR3 loop spans 14 amino acids. V was trimmed by 5 bases and J by 4 bases, leaving 14 bases between them. CDR3 coding DNA: TGTGCCAGCAGCCCAGCGTTCGGAGGCTATGGCTACACCTTC. It translates to CASSPAFGGYGYTF. Complete variable domain (other parts from reference TRBV7-2 and TRBJ1-2): GAGVSQSPSNKVTEKGKDVELRCDPISGHTALYWYRQSLGQGLEFLIYFQGNSAPDKSGLPSDRFSAERTGGSVSTLTIQRTQQEDSAVYLCASSPAFGGYGYTFGSGTRLTVV.

This chain uses TRBV4-3 with TRBJ1-4; D may be TRBD1 (5 bases). This CDR3 is built from 18 residues. With 1 base removed from V and 8 bases from J, the gap between germline ends came to 23 bases. Germline CDR1 is LGHNA and CDR2 is YSLEER. CDR3 sequence: CASSQAYGTGALGEKLFF. CDR3 bases: TGCGCCAGCAGCCAAGCATACGGGACTGGGGCGTTAGGGGAAAAACTGTTTTTT.

This chain links TRBV6-5 with TRBJ2-3; TRBD2 matches 7 bases. In germline, CDR1 is MNHEY, CDR2 SVGAGI. This CDR3 region has 14 residues. The V and J ends lost 4 bases and 4 bases, in that order; junction bases with no gene match: 5. CDR3 amino acids: CASSWRGLPDTQYF. CDR3 nucleotides: TGTGCCAGCAGTTGGCGGGGGTTACCAGATACGCAGTATTTT.

This clonotype was seen more than once but under ten times. The chain combines TRBV5-1 with TRBJ2-3; 7 bases map to TRBD1. Germline V gives CDR1 SGHRS, CDR2 YFSETQ. Trimming removed 1 base from V and 4 bases from J; junction bases left unmatched: 6. The CDR3 contains 15 residues. CDR3 amino acids: CASSLPTGNPDTQYF. Here the CDR3 DNA reads TGCGCCAGCAGCTTGCCGACAGGGAACCCAGATACGCAGTATTTT.

V usage is TRBV5-1 and J usage is TRBJ2-7; TRBD1 is a possible D gene (5 bases). V was cut by 0 bases and J by 3 bases, with 10 bases left in between. Germline V gene lookup returns CDR1 SGHRS and CDR2 YFSETQ. The CDR3 covers 14 residues. The CDR3 DNA reads TGCGCCAGCAGCTTGGCCGTAGGGGACTACGAGCAGTACGTC. This codes for CASSLAVGDYEQYV.

This clonotype was seen only a few times. The chain uses TRBV28 and TRBJ2-3; 8 bases map to TRBD1. The CDR3 length is 16 residues. Trimming removed 6 bases from V and 5 bases from J; junction bases left unmatched: 13. Germline lookup yields CDR1 MDHEN and CDR2 SYDVKM. The CDR3 is CASSPRGQGALDTQYF. CDR3 nucleotide sequence: TGTGCCAGCAGCCCCCGGGGGCAGGGGGCACTAGATACGCAGTATTTT.

This rearrangement joins TRBV9 to TRBJ2-1; 7 bases map to TRBD2. The germline V gene has CDR1 SGDLS and CDR2 YYNGEE. There are 16 residues in the CDR3. The V gene end was trimmed by 2 bases and the J gene end by 7 bases; junction bases not matched to a gene: 12. The CDR3 loop reads CASSVGGLPMGNEQFF. The CDR3 DNA follows: TGTGCCAGCAGCGTCGGGGGGTTGCCTATGGGAAATGAGCAGTTCTTC.

The chain is built from TRBV7-9 and TRBJ2-7, with D perhaps TRBD1 or TRBD2 (5 bases each). The V end lost 5 bases, the J end lost 9 bases, and 17 bases lay between the germline ends. Germline values: CDR1 SEHNR, CDR2 FQNEAQ (reference sequence). The CDR3 length is 13 residues. CDR3 DNA sequence: TGTGCCAGCAGCCCGAGGGGTGGGGGTGTGCAGTACGTC. Protein sequence: CASSPRGGGVQYV.